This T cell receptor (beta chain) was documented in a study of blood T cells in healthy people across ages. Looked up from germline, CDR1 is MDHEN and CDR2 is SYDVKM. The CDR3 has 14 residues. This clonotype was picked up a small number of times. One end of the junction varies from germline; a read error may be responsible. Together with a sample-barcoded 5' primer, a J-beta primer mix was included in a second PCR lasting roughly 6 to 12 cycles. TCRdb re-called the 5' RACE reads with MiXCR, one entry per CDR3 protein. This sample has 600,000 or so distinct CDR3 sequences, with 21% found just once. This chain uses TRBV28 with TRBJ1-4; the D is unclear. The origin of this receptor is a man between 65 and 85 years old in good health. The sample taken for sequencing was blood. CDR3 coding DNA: TGTGCTAGCAGTTCCCCGGGGATGGATGAAAAACTGTTTTTT. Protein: CASSSPGMDEKLFF.